One and the same sample provided the 27 T cell receptor beta chains below, sequenced in a study of cytomegalovirus exposure and HLA in healthy donors. In the PCR, 60 Vbeta and 13 Jbeta primers were used. Produced via immunoSEQ multiplex PCR; TCRdb's table is partial and in-frame only. The table includes roughly 200,000 clones, over 75% detected once. The sample was PBMCs. The receptors were gathered from a man in his sixties in good health and CMV-seronegative.

The rearrangement joins TRBV9 to TRBJ1-6; 8 nucleotides agree with TRBD1. CDR1 SGDLS and CDR2 YYNGEE come from the germline V gene. V gave up 0 bases and J gave up 8 bases; unmatched junction bases: 4. The CDR3 length is 15 residues. The CDR3 spells CASSVVSTGDSPLHF. The CDR3 nucleotides are TGTGCCAGCAGCGTAGTGTCGACAGGGGATTCACCCCTCCACTTT.

The V call is TRBV7-6, the J call TRBJ1-5; 7 nucleotides agree with TRBD1. The CDR3 length is 14 residues. Germline-derived CDR1 and CDR2 are SGHVS and FNYEAQ. The V segment lost 4 bases and the J segment 2 bases; nucleotides outside the gene matches: 2. CDR3 DNA sequence: TGTGCCAGCAGCTCCGGACAGGGCAATCAGCCCCAGCATTTT. It specifies CASSSGQGNQPQHF.

V usage is TRBV30 and J usage is TRBJ2-5, with D tentatively TRBD2 (5 bases). Trimming stripped 4 bases from V and 5 bases from J, with 8 bases between. CDR3 length: 11 amino acids. The V gene's germline CDR1 is GTSNPN and CDR2 SVGIG (reference sequence). The CDR3 bases are TGTGCCTGGACAGGAGGCGAGACCCAGTACTTC. Protein sequence: CAWTGGETQYF.

The CDR3 region is CASSLPKTGGQETQYF. The CDR3 nucleotides are TGTGCCAGCAGCTTGCCCAAGACAGGGGGACAAGAGACCCAGTACTTC. The chain links TRBV5-6 to TRBJ2-5, with 9 bases that match TRBD1. Losses at the gene ends were 1 base for V and 2 bases for J; bases not matched to a gene: 6. The CDR3 sequence is 16 residues long. The germline CDR1 and CDR2 sequences are SGHDT and YYEEEE.

This clone was recorded only once. The chain uses TRBV11-2 and TRBJ2-5; 7 bases agree with TRBD2. The V segment lost 3 bases and the J segment 5 bases; nucleotides outside the gene matches: 12. CDR1 is SGHAT, CDR2 FQNNGV, per germline. This CDR3 contains 16 residues. CDR3 nucleotide sequence: TGTGCCAGCAGCTTTAGAGTGGGAGGGAGGCGTGAGACCCAGTACTTC. Amino acids: CASSFRVGGRRETQYF.

The genes are TRBV19 and TRBJ1-5; 8 nucleotides match TRBD1. The CDR3 consists of 16 residues. The germline V gene encodes CDR1 LNHDA and CDR2 SQIVND (reference sequence). After removal of 2 bases from V and 4 bases from J, the junction contained 7 bases not matched to a gene. The CDR3 region is CASSITTGGPNQPQHF. The CDR3 DNA follows: TGTGCCAGTAGTATAACTACAGGGGGACCAAATCAGCCCCAGCATTTT.

The chain joins TRBV28 to TRBJ2-3; 12 bases fit TRBD2. This CDR3 has 17 amino acids. Germline CDR1 and CDR2: MDHEN and SYDVKM. The trim removed 6 bases at V and 4 bases at J, leaving 11 bases unmatched. Here the CDR3 reads CASSRETTSGRADTQYF. The CDR3 DNA is TGTGCCAGCAGCCGAGAGACGACTAGCGGGAGAGCAGATACGCAGTATTTT.

The count of this clone is one. The J gene is TRBJ2-1, the V gene TRBV20-1; 7 bases are shared with TRBD2. Germline loops: CDR1 DFQATT, CDR2 SNEGSKA (reference sequence). The ends lost 7 bases at V and 8 bases at J; junction bases unmatched: 5. The CDR3 runs 11 residues. The CDR3 spells CSVTSSHEQFF. CDR3 coding DNA: TGCAGTGTGACTAGCTCCCATGAGCAGTTCTTC.

The chain carries TRBV18 and TRBJ1-5, with D possibly TRBD1 on 5 matching bases. The CDR3 covers 15 residues. Looked up from germline, CDR1 is KGHSH and CDR2 is LQKENI. V lost 2 bases, J lost 2 bases, and 10 bases lay in between. As DNA, the CDR3 is TGTGCCAGCTCACCAGGGGGGTTCGGCAATCAGCCCCAGCATTTT. Its translation: CASSPGGFGNQPQHF. Using reference TRBV18 and TRBJ1-5 for the parts outside the CDR3, the full variable domain is NAGVMQNPRHLVRRRGQEARLRCSPMKGHSHVYWYRQLPEEGLKFMVYLQKENIIDESGMPKERFSAEFPKEGPSILRIQQVVRGDSAAYFCASSPGGFGNQPQHFGDGTRLSIL.

This chain connects TRBV5-1 to TRBJ2-7; the match to TRBD1 covers 7 bases. The ends lost 4 bases at V and 3 bases at J; junction bases unmatched: 7. Germline V gives CDR1 SGHRS, CDR2 YFSETQ. The CDR3 sequence is 14 residues long. CDR3 DNA: TGCGCCAGCAGCGAGACAGGGTATCACTACGAGCAGTACTTC. Protein: CASSETGYHYEQYF.

The sample holds a few counts of this clone. The rearrangement links TRBV6-1 to TRBJ2-2, with a possible D match to TRBD2 (7 bases). Germline V CDR1 and CDR2: MNHNS, SASEGT. The V end was cut by 3 bases, the J end by 8 bases, with 22 bases between. The CDR3 runs to 17 residues. The CDR3 is CASSDISGGALSGELFF. In DNA form, the CDR3 reads TGTGCCAGCAGTGATATTAGTGGGGGGGCATTGAGTGGGGAGCTGTTTTTT.

The chain carries TRBV11-2 and TRBJ1-1, with D perhaps TRBD1 (6 bases). CDR3 size: 15 residues. Between the trimmed V and J ends, which lost 5 bases and 1 base, there was a span of 14 bases. CDR1 SGHAT and CDR2 FQNNGV come from the germline V gene. The CDR3 loop is CASSVGHGGNTEAFF. In nucleotides, the CDR3 is TGTGCCAGCAGCGTGGGACACGGTGGGAACACTGAAGCTTTCTTT.

The chain uses TRBV29-1 and TRBJ2-7, with TRBD2 matching 8 bases. Germline V gene lookup returns CDR1 SQVTM and CDR2 ANQGSEA. The CDR3 length is 15 residues. V was clipped by 4 bases and J by 0 bases; unmatched bases: 8. As DNA, the CDR3 is TGCAGCGTTGTTATTGGGCTAGCGGGCTCCTACGAGCAGTACTTC. Translation: CSVVIGLAGSYEQYF.

The V gene is TRBV14, the J gene TRBJ2-5; 10 bases fit TRBD2. The DNA end is more similar to TRBJ2-7, so the J call may be wrong. This CDR3 contains 15 residues. Per the germline V gene, CDR1 is SGHDN and CDR2 is FVKESK. The CDR3 loop is CASSQALAGSYEQYF. CDR3 coding DNA: TGTGCCAGCAGCCAAGCACTAGCGGGATCCTACGAGCAGTACTTC.

This sequence joins TRBV7-8 and TRBJ2-7, with TRBD2 matching 8 bases. From germline, CDR1 is SGHVS and CDR2 FQNEAQ. The CDR3 is made up of 15 amino acids. Unmatched junction bases numbered 3, after V lost 1 base and J lost 1 base. In nucleotides, the CDR3 is TGTGCCAGCAGCTTAGTCGCGGGGGGTTCCTACGAGCAGTACTTC. This translates into CASSLVAGGSYEQYF.

The rearrangement joins TRBV6-4 to TRBJ2-3; TRBD2 agrees at 10 bases. Germline CDR1 and CDR2: MRHNA and SNTAGT. Germline trimming cut 6 bases from V and 1 base from J; bases unmatched to any gene: 7. The CDR3 contains 16 residues. Written as DNA, the CDR3 is TGTGCCAGCAGCCCCCTAGCGGGGGAGGGCACAGATACGCAGTATTTT. This sequence encodes CASSPLAGEGTDTQYF.

The chain links TRBV9 to TRBJ1-2; 7 bases are shared with TRBD1. Germline assignment: CDR1 SGDLS and CDR2 YYNGEE. The ends lost 0 bases at V and 0 bases at J; junction bases unmatched: 8. The CDR3 is 17 amino acids. CDR3 sequence: CASSVGGQRLANYGYTF. CDR3 nucleotides: TGTGCCAGCAGCGTAGGGGGACAGCGCCTGGCTAACTATGGCTACACCTTC. Based on the CDR3 plus reference TRBV9 and TRBJ1-2, the full variable domain is DSGVTQTPKHLITATGQRVTLRCSPRSGDLSVYWYQQSLDQGLQFLIQYYNGEERAKGNILERFSAQQFPDLHSELNLSSLELGDSALYFCASSVGGQRLANYGYTFGSGTRLTVV.

The chain joins TRBV29-1 to TRBJ1-5; 7 bases fit TRBD1. The CDR3 has 13 residues. V lost 4 bases, J lost 6 bases, and 6 bases stayed unmatched. Germline V gene data show CDR1 as SQVTM and CDR2 as ANQGSEA. CDR3 loop: CSVGTGVGQPQHF. CDR3 bases: TGCAGCGTTGGGACAGGTGTTGGTCAGCCCCAGCATTTT.

The chain joins TRBV13 to TRBJ2-3; 13 bases line up with TRBD2. Germline V CDR1 and CDR2: PRHDT, FYEKMQ (reference sequence). The CDR3 length is 17 residues. The V segment lost 0 bases and the J segment 4 bases; nucleotides outside the gene matches: 4. CDR3 sequence (DNA): TGTGCCAGCAGCTTAGGACTAGCGGGGGGGCTGTCAGATACGCAGTATTTT. Residues: CASSLGLAGGLSDTQYF.

This clone was observed once. The gene calls are TRBV6-5 and TRBJ1-1; D is ambiguous. This CDR3 spans 14 amino acids. The germline V gene encodes CDR1 MNHEY and CDR2 SVGAGI. Trimming took off 2 bases at V and 1 base at J, with 8 bases between the two ends. CDR3 DNA: TGTGCCAGCAGTTACAATCAGGAGAACACTGAAGCTTTCTTT. Protein: CASSYNQENTEAFF.

The rearrangement links TRBV10-3 to TRBJ1-6, with D possibly matching TRBD1 (5 bases). Trimming shortened V by 11 bases and J by 5 bases, and 10 bases separated the two germline ends. CDR1 and CDR2 from the germline V gene are ENHRY and SYGVKD. The CDR3 runs to 12 residues. CDR3 loop: CARWGDNSPLHF. CDR3 coding DNA: TGTGCCCGTTGGGGGGATAATTCACCCCTCCACTTT.

The chain joins TRBV7-9 to TRBJ2-7; 8 nucleotides align to TRBD2. This CDR3 has 12 amino acids. CDR1 and CDR2 from the germline V gene are SEHNR and FQNEAQ (reference sequence). For the CDR3, the DNA is TGTGTCGCGGGGGGCCGAAGCGACGAGCAGTACTTC. This gives the protein CVAGGRSDEQYF.

This clone has only a few counts. The chain has TRBV25-1 and TRBJ2-7, with D tentatively TRBD1 (5 bases). Germline CDR1 MGHDK, CDR2 SYGVNS. The CDR3 contains 14 residues. V shed 6 bases and J shed 5 bases, with 17 bases lying between them. The CDR3 is CASRGDTQGDEQYF. The CDR3 DNA is TGTGCCAGCAGAGGTGACACCCAAGGGGACGAGCAGTACTTC.

The CDR3 sequence is CASRSPADTQYF. Written as DNA, the CDR3 is TGTGCCAGCAGATCCCCCGCGGATACGCAGTATTTT. The chain joins TRBV6-5 to TRBJ2-3; unclear D gene. CDR3 length: 12 residues. Germline V CDR1 and CDR2: MNHEY, SVGAGI. The ends were cut back, 6 bases at V and 6 bases at J, with 10 bases in the middle.

This clone was seen once. The V and J genes are TRBV29-1 and TRBJ2-3, with D unclear. The length of the CDR3 is 12 residues. Germline assignment: CDR1 SQVTM and CDR2 ANQGSEA. Trimming took 0 bases from V and 3 from J, leaving 4 bases between them. CDR3 sequence reads: CSVEELTDTQYF. The DNA of the CDR3 is TGCAGCGTTGAAGAGTTAACAGATACGCAGTATTTT.

The chain joins TRBV7-9 to TRBJ2-5, with D possibly being TRBD2 (5 bases). The ends were cut back, 6 bases at V and 5 bases at J, with 22 bases in the middle. Germline V CDR1 and CDR2: SEHNR, FQNEAQ (reference sequence). This CDR3 is 16 amino acids long. The CDR3 loop is CASSHRGLAVRETQYF. The CDR3 DNA is TGTGCCAGCAGTCACCGCGGGCTAGCCGTGAGGGAGACCCAGTACTTC.

This chain joins TRBV5-1 and TRBJ2-3; weak D call: TRBD1 (5 bases). The CDR3 loop spans 14 amino acids. The V gene's germline CDR1 is SGHRS and CDR2 YFSETQ. Trimming shortened V by 0 bases and J by 5 bases, and 10 bases separated the two germline ends. CDR3 coding DNA: TGCGCCAGCAGCTTGGCCGGTAGGGGAGATACGCAGTATTTT. This gives the protein CASSLAGRGDTQYF.